This note documents a single T cell receptor beta chain sequence. Its target is unknown. The junction had 12 bases not matched to a gene; V was cut back by 5 bases and J by 3 bases. Germline V gene sequence: CDR1 SGHKS, CDR2 YYEKEE (reference sequence). This CDR3 is 16 amino acids long. This specimen belongs to a study of T cells after yellow fever vaccination. The wider study: Fractions with few cells were prepared using SMART-Seq v4 Ultra Low Input.

General study results and limits: A faster peak, day 5 versus 15, was reached by the weaker secondary response. Only a minor proportion of clonotypes was detected across both CD4 and CD8 compartments.

Synthesis of TCR cDNA relied on 5'RACE template switching, which attached a universal primer site and UMIs. TCRdb itself ran the 5' RACE reads through MiXCR, one entry per CDR3 protein. The table records around 250,000 distinct CDR3 sequences, about 7% of them present only once. The rearrangement links TRBV5-5 to TRBJ2-7, with 9 bases matching TRBD1. The source is a man younger than 40 who received the YFV17D yellow fever vaccine. The sample was CD4+ T cells sorted from PBMCs, taken 15 days after the yellow fever booster vaccination. The CDR3 coding sequence is TGTGCCAGCAGTTCACACGGGGGACAGGGTGGCTACGAGCAGTACTTC. Its protein is CASSSHGGQGGYEQYF.